Below are 27 T cell receptor beta chains sequenced from a single sample in a study of T cells in tuberculosis. The method was immunoSEQ multiplex PCR; TCRdb's version includes in-frame clones alone and lacks a portion of them. The table shows 40,000 to 45,000 clones, with roughly 94% occurring only once. The sequenced sample was PBMCs. These receptor sequences come from a donor between 10 and 35 years old with latent tuberculosis or without tuberculosis infection. Some clones in this sample may be carry-over from other donors' samples.

This CDR3 is CASSEGTQSYEQYF. DNA for the CDR3: TGCGCCAGCAGTGAGGGGACACAATCCTACGAGCAGTACTTC. The V gene is TRBV10-1, the J gene TRBJ2-7; possibly TRBD1 for D (6 bases). The CDR3 is made up of 14 amino acids. V lost 2 bases and J 1 base, leaving 9 bases between the germline ends. Germline V gene sequence: CDR1 WNHNN, CDR2 SYGVQD (reference sequence).

This chain joins TRBV5-8 and TRBJ2-5, with 14 bases aligning to TRBD2. The junction had 11 bases not matched to a gene; V was cut back by 4 bases and J by 3 bases. CDR1 SGHTS and CDR2 YDEGEE come from the germline V gene. The CDR3 is 18 amino acids. The CDR3 sequence is CASSRRLAGGHIEETQYF. The DNA for the CDR3 is TGTGCCAGCAGCCGTCGACTAGCGGGAGGGCATATAGAAGAGACCCAGTACTTC.

The V gene is TRBV5-5, the J gene TRBJ1-2; D perhaps matches TRBD1 (6 bases). V dropped 4 bases and J dropped 7 bases, with 17 bases sitting between them. The CDR3 runs 14 residues. Germline loops: CDR1 SGHKS, CDR2 YYEKEE (reference sequence). CDR3 sequence reads: CASSPSGGAVGYTF. As DNA, the CDR3 is TGTGCCAGCAGCCCCTCGGGGGGCGCGGTTGGCTACACCTTC.

The chain combines TRBV6-6 with TRBJ2-3; D remains unclear. The germline V and J ends were trimmed by 0 bases and 1 base, with 11 bases remaining between them. The CDR3 is made up of 16 amino acids. CDR1 is MNHNY, CDR2 SVGAGI, per germline (reference sequence). DNA for the CDR3: TGTGCCAGCAGTTACTCGTTTGGGCAGGGCACAGATACGCAGTATTTT. Its protein is CASSYSFGQGTDTQYF.

V gene TRBV4-3 combines with J gene TRBJ1-2; D remains unclear. The V gene's germline CDR1 is LGHNA and CDR2 YSLEER. V dropped 0 bases and J dropped 4 bases, with 12 bases sitting between them. There are 15 residues in the CDR3. Here the CDR3 DNA reads TGCGCCAGCAGCCAAGAGCAAGGAGTCTCCTATGGCTACACCTTC. It is translated as CASSQEQGVSYGYTF.

V and J are TRBV7-3 and TRBJ2-2; D not certain. V was trimmed by 2 bases and J by 0 bases, leaving 13 bases between them. From germline, CDR1 is SGHTA and CDR2 FQGTGA. This CDR3 has 17 amino acids. CDR3: CASSLRSGPANTGELFF. The CDR3 region has the DNA TGTGCCAGCAGCTTACGGTCGGGTCCCGCGAACACCGGGGAGCTGTTTTTT.

CDR3 region: CASSRDGSLDEQFF. The CDR3 DNA is TGTGCCAGCAGCCGTGACGGGTCTCTCGATGAGCAGTTCTTC. This rearrangement joins TRBV7-7 to TRBJ2-1; D not resolved. CDR1 and CDR2 (germline): SSHAT, FNYEAQ (reference sequence). Trimming removed 5 bases from V and 8 bases from J, with 16 bases in between. CDR3 length: 14 residues.

This chain uses TRBV7-8 with TRBJ2-7; TRBD2 matches at 11 bases. The CDR3 has 17 amino acids. V lost 1 base, J lost 0 bases, and 5 bases stayed unmatched. Looked up from germline, CDR1 is SGHVS and CDR2 is FQNEAQ. CDR3 residues: CASSLVVGTSGSYEQYF. The CDR3 DNA reads TGTGCCAGCAGCTTAGTGGTAGGGACTAGCGGCTCCTACGAGCAGTACTTC.

This chain links TRBV5-1 with TRBJ2-5; 7 bases match TRBD1. Germline lookup yields CDR1 SGHRS and CDR2 YFSETQ. The CDR3 covers 14 residues. V shed 5 bases and J 2 bases; nucleotides not matched to a gene: 6. The DNA for the CDR3 is TGCGCCAGCAGATACGGGACAGTACAAGAGACCCAGTACTTC. The encoded protein is CASRYGTVQETQYF.

In this sample, this clone turned up a few times. The chain carries TRBV28 and TRBJ1-5; D might be TRBD1 (5 bases). Germline-derived CDR1 and CDR2 are MDHEN and SYDVKM. This CDR3 has 18 residues. Trimming removed 4 bases at V and 0 bases at J, with 19 bases between. The CDR3 spells CASSSGPDRRYSNQPQHF. In nucleotides, the CDR3 is TGTGCCAGCAGTTCTGGCCCAGACAGACGCTATAGCAATCAGCCCCAGCATTTT. Combining the CDR3 with reference TRBV28 and TRBJ1-5 gives the whole variable domain DVKVTQSSRYLVKRTGEKVFLECVQDMDHENMFWYRQDPGLGLRLIYFSYDVKMKEKGDIPEGYSVSREKKERFSLILESASTNQTSMYLCASSSGPDRRYSNQPQHFGDGTRLSIL.

The rearrangement links TRBV28 to TRBJ1-4; D is unclear. Germline CDR1 reads MDHEN; CDR2 reads SYDVKM. Trimming took off 3 bases at V and 7 bases at J, with 12 bases between the two ends. The CDR3 has 14 residues. CDR3 in DNA: TGTGCCAGCAGTTTGATGATGGAGCGTGAAAAACTGTTTTTT. It specifies CASSLMMEREKLFF.

V and J are TRBV5-6 and TRBJ2-7; 8 nucleotides align to TRBD2. There are 16 residues in the CDR3. Germline CDR1 and CDR2: SGHDT and YYEEEE. V was clipped by 2 bases and J by 3 bases; unmatched bases: 10. The CDR3 reads CASSLRFSGAYYEQYF. CDR3 in DNA: TGTGCCAGCAGCTTAAGGTTTAGCGGGGCCTACTACGAGCAGTACTTC.

The CDR3 bases are TGTGCCAGCAGTTTTCCCAGACTAGCGGGACGCTATGAGCAGTTCTTC. Protein product: CASSFPRLAGRYEQFF. The rearrangement joins TRBV28 to TRBJ2-1, with 11 bases identical to TRBD2. Germline loops: CDR1 MDHEN, CDR2 SYDVKM. V trimming: 3 bases; J trimming: 8 bases; junction bases outside the gene matches: 9. The CDR3 is 16 residues long.

A single count supports this clone. The chain uses TRBV19 and TRBJ2-2; TRBD2 aligns across 8 bases. CDR1 LNHDA and CDR2 SQIVND come from the germline V gene (reference sequence). V shed 4 bases and J 0 bases; nucleotides not matched to a gene: 7. The CDR3 is made up of 17 amino acids. CDR3 in amino acids: CASSRSSGRANTGELFF. DNA of the CDR3: TGTGCCAGTAGTAGAAGTTCCGGGAGGGCGAACACCGGGGAGCTGTTTTTT.

This chain connects TRBV7-6 to TRBJ1-1; D ambiguous. With 0 bases removed from V and 1 base from J, the gap between germline ends came to 6 bases. The germline CDR1 and CDR2 sequences are SGHVS and FNYEAQ. CDR3 length: 14 residues. Here the CDR3 DNA reads TGTGCCAGCAGCTTAGCGCAGGAGAACACTGAAGCTTTCTTT. Encoded protein: CASSLAQENTEAFF.

The CDR3 region has the DNA TGTGCCAGCAGTTACTCGACTAGCAATGAGCAGTTCTTC. Protein sequence: CASSYSTSNEQFF. The V and J genes are TRBV6-5 and TRBJ2-1; TRBD2 might be the D (6 bases). V was clipped by 0 bases and J by 6 bases, with 6 bases between them. The germline CDR1 and CDR2 sequences are MNHEY and SVGAGI. The CDR3 is 13 amino acids.

The V gene is TRBV19, the J gene TRBJ2-7; 9 nucleotides line up with TRBD1. The ends lost 2 bases at V and 2 bases at J; junction bases unmatched: 4. Germline V CDR1 and CDR2: LNHDA, SQIVND (reference sequence). This CDR3 has 15 residues. The CDR3 nucleotides are TGTGCCAGTAGTATAACCGGGACAGGGCCCTACGAGCAGTACTTC. Translating gives CASSITGTGPYEQYF. Full variable domain (remainder filled in from reference TRBV19 and TRBJ2-7): DGGITQSPKYLFRKEGQNVTLSCEQNLNHDAMYWYRQDPGQGLRLIYYSQIVNDFQKGDIAEGYSVSREKKESFPLTVTSAQKNPTAFYLCASSITGTGPYEQYFGPGTRLTVT.

The chain couples TRBV4-3 to TRBJ1-2; TRBD1 is a possible D gene (5 bases). Trimming pared 4 bases from V and 4 bases from J, leaving 16 bases between. Germline V CDR1 and CDR2: LGHNA, YSLEER. This CDR3 contains 15 residues. CDR3 sequence reads: CASSPQDRPLYGYTF. The CDR3 nucleotides are TGCGCCAGCAGCCCACAAGACAGACCCCTCTATGGCTACACCTTC.

V usage is TRBV28 and J usage is TRBJ2-7; D ambiguous. The ends were cut back, 6 bases at V and 2 bases at J, with 14 bases in the middle. Germline-derived CDR1 and CDR2 are MDHEN and SYDVKM. The CDR3 sequence is 14 residues long. CDR3 loop: CASSPRLAAYEQYF. The CDR3 coding sequence is TGTGCCAGCAGCCCCCGACTTGCAGCCTACGAGCAGTACTTC.

The chain is built from TRBV4-1 and TRBJ2-2; 10 bases are a match to TRBD1. J was trimmed by 5 bases and V by 4 bases; bases with no gene match: 4. CDR1 is MGHRA and CDR2 is YSYEKL in the germline V gene. The CDR3 is made up of 15 amino acids. The CDR3 nucleotides are TGCGCCAGCAGCCCGGGGACAGGGGTAACCGGGGAGCTGTTTTTT. It codes for CASSPGTGVTGELFF.

This rearrangement joins TRBV10-3 to TRBJ2-2, with a tentative D call TRBD1 (6 bases). The germline V and J ends were trimmed by 3 bases and 12 bases, with 14 bases remaining between them. Germline V gene lookup returns CDR1 ENHRY and CDR2 SYGVKD. The CDR3 extends over 13 amino acids. CDR3 DNA: TGTGCCATCAGTGATGATCAGGGGACCAAGCTGTTTTTT. Amino acid sequence: CAISDDQGTKLFF.

The genes are TRBV25-1 and TRBJ1-5; D is possibly TRBD1 (6 bases). Germline values: CDR1 MGHDK, CDR2 SYGVNS. The CDR3 has 15 residues. Trimming shortened V by 8 bases and J by 0 bases, and 14 bases separated the two germline ends. CDR3 sequence (DNA): TGTGCCAGCTCCCGGGACAAACTTAGCAATCAGCCCCAGCATTTT. Residues: CASSRDKLSNQPQHF. Full variable domain (rest looked up from reference TRBV25-1 and TRBJ1-5): EADIYQTPRYLVIGTGKKITLECSQTMGHDKMYWYQQDPGMELHLIHYSYGVNSTEKGDLSSESTVSRIRTEHFPLTLESARPSHTSQYLCASSRDKLSNQPQHFGDGTRLSIL.

This chain joins TRBV2 and TRBJ2-7, with TRBD1 as a possible D gene (7 bases). V lost 8 bases and J lost 6, with 17 bases in between. CDR3 length: 13 amino acids. Germline CDR1 and CDR2: SNHLY and FYNNEI. CDR3 DNA sequence: TGTGCCAGCGACAGGGACTTTTTTGGCGAGCAGTACTTC. Its translation: CASDRDFFGEQYF.

V gene TRBV4-3 combines with J gene TRBJ2-7; no clear D. CDR3 size: 15 residues. Germline V gives CDR1 LGHNA, CDR2 YSLEER. Trimming left V 1 base short and J 2 bases short, with 12 bases between. This CDR3 is CASSQGTAETYEQYF. The CDR3 DNA is TGCGCCAGCAGCCAAGGAACAGCCGAAACCTACGAGCAGTACTTC.

The chain joins TRBV27 to TRBJ2-1; D is possibly TRBD2 (5 bases). Germline V gives CDR1 MNHEY, CDR2 SMNVEV (reference sequence). CDR3 length: 14 amino acids. Deletions cut 0 bases from V and 7 bases from J, with 10 bases between. The CDR3 DNA reads TGTGCCAGCAGTTTATCAGTCTCGGGAAATGAGCAGTTCTTC. The encoded protein is CASSLSVSGNEQFF.

The chain links TRBV11-2 to TRBJ2-1, with TRBD2 as a possible D gene (5 bases). Per the germline V gene, CDR1 is SGHAT and CDR2 is FQNNGV. The CDR3 covers 13 residues. CDR3 nucleotide sequence: TGTGCTACGCACGCGGGCTCCTACAATGAGCAGTTCTTC. Translating it yields CATHAGSYNEQFF.

The chain carries TRBV6-5 and TRBJ1-2; tentatively, D is TRBD1 (5 bases). The CDR3 consists of 15 residues. The V end was cut by 6 bases, the J end by 0 bases, with 14 bases between. Germline assignment: CDR1 MNHEY and CDR2 SVGAGI. The CDR3 nucleotides are TGTGCCAGCAGGCGGGAGACAGTATCTAACTATGGCTACACCTTC. Translated: CASRRETVSNYGYTF.